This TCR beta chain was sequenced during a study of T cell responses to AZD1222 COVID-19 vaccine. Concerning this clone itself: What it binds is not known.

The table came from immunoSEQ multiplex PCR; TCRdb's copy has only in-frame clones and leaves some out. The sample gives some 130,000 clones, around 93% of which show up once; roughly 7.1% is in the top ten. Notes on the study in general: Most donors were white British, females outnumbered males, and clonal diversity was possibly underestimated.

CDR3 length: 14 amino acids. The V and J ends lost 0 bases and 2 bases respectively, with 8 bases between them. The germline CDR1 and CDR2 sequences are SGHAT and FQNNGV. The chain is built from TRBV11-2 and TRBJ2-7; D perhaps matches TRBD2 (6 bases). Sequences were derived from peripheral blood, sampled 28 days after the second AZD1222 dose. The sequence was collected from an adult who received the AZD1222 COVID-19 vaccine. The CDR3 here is CASSLEGGAYEQYF. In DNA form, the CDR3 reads TGTGCCAGCAGCTTAGAAGGCGGGGCCTACGAGCAGTACTTC. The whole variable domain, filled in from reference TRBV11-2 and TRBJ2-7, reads EAGVAQSPRYKIIEKRQSVAFWCNPISGHATLYWYQQILGQGPKLLIQFQNNGVVDDSQLPKDRFSAERLKGVDSTLKIQPAKLEDSAVYLCASSLEGGAYEQYFGPGTRLTVT.